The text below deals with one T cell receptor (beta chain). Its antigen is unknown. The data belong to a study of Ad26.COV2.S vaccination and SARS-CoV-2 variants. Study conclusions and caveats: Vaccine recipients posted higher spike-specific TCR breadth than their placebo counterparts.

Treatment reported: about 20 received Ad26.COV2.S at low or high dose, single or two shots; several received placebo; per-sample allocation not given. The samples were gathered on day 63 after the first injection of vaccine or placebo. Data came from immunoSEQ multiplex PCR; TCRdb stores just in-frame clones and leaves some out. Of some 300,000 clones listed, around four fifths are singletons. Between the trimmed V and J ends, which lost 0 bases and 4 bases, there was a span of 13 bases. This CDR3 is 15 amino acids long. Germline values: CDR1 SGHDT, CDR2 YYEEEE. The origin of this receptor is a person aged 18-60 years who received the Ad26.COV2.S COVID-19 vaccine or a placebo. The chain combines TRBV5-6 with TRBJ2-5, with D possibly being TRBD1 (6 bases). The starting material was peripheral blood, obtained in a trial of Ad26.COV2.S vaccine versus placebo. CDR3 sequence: CASSLGGLTRETQYF. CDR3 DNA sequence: TGTGCCAGCAGCTTGGGGGGGCTTACTCGAGAGACCCAGTACTTC. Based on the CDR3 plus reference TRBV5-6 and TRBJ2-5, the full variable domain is DAGVTQSPTHLIKTRGQQVTLRCSPKSGHDTVSWYQQALGQGPQFIFQYYEEEERQRGNFPDRFSGHQFPNYSSELNVNALLLGDSALYLCASSLGGLTRETQYFGPGTRLLVL.